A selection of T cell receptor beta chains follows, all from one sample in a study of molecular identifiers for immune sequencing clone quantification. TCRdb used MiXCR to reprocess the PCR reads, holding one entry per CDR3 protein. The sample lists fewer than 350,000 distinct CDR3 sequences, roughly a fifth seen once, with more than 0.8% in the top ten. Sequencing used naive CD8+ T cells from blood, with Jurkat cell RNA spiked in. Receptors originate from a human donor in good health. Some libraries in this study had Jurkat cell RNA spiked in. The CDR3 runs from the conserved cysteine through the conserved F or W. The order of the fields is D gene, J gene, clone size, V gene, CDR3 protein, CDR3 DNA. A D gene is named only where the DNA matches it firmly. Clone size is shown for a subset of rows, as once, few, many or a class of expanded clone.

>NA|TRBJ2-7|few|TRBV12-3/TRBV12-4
CASTPIGAYEQYF
TGTGCCAGCACCCCGATTGGGGCCTACGAGCAGTACTTC
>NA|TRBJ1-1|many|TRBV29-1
CSVEDWALNTEAFF
TGCAGCGTTGAAGATTGGGCGTTGAACACTGAAGCTTTCTTT
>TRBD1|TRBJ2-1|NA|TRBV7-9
CASSLPTRTGVGDNEQFF
TGTGCCAGCAGCTTACCTACCCGGACAGGGGTAGGGGACAATGAGCAGTTCTTC
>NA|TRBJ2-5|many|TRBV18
CASLGPQETQYF
TGTGCCAGCTTAGGACCGCAAGAGACCCAGTACTTC
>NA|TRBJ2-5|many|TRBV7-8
CASSPPSGAPLAQYF
TGTGCCAGCAGCCCACCCAGTGGGGCCCCGCTGGCCCAGTACTTC
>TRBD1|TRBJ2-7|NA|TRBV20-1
CSTRDRGYEQYF
TGCAGTACCCGGGACAGGGGCTACGAGCAGTACTTC
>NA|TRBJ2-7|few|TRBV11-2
CASSSPAGQYF
TGTGCCAGCAGCTCTCCTGCTGGGCAGTACTTC
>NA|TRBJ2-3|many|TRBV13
CASSLHSSKFTDTQYF
TGTGCCAGCAGCCTACATTCTAGCAAGTTCACAGATACGCAGTATTTT
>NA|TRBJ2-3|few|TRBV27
CASSSQTGTFNPTDTQYF
TGTGCCAGCAGTTCACAAACCGGGACTTTCAACCCCACAGATACGCAGTATTTT
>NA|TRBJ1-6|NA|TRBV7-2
CASSLVAGNLNPPLHF
TGTGCCAGCAGCTTAGTCGCCGGAAACCTTAATCCACCCCTCCACTTT
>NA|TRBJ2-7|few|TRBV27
CASSFQDRHEQYF
TGTGCCAGCAGTTTCCAGGACAGACACGAGCAGTACTTC
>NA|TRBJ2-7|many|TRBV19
CASSPEDRPSSYEQYF
TGTGCCAGTAGTCCCGAAGACAGACCAAGCTCCTACGAGCAGTACTTC
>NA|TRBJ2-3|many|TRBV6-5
CASSYSWASTDTQYF
TGTGCCAGCAGTTACTCGTGGGCTAGCACAGATACGCAGTATTTT
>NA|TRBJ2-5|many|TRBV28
CATCLGGGGNQETQYF
TGTGCCACCTGCCTGGGGGGAGGGGGCAACCAAGAGACCCAGTACTTC
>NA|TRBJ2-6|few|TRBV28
CASSGTEAGGSGANVLTF
TGTGCCAGCAGTGGAACAGAGGCGGGCGGCTCTGGGGCCAACGTCCTGACTTTC
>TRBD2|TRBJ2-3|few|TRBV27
CASSLWGLAGVSTDTQYF
TGTGCCAGCAGTTTATGGGGGCTAGCGGGAGTTAGCACAGATACGCAGTATTTT
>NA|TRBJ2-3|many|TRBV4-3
CASSQEGRGPDTQYF
TGCGCCAGCAGCCAAGAGGGCAGGGGACCAGATACGCAGTATTTT
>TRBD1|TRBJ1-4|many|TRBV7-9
CASSEGTGSEKLFF
TGTGCCAGCAGCGAAGGGACAGGGAGCGAAAAACTGTTTTTT
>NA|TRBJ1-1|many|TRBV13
CASSAPRGASTEAFF
TGTGCCAGCAGCGCCCCCCGTGGGGCGAGTACTGAAGCTTTCTTT
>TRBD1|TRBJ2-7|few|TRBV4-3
CASSQDRDRRYEQYF
TGCGCCAGCAGCCAAGATAGGGACAGGCGGTACGAGCAGTACTTC
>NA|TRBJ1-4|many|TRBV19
CASTDGTFPEKLFF
TGTGCCAGTACTGATGGGACCTTCCCTGAAAAACTGTTTTTT
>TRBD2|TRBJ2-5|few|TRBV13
CASSLASSGRAQETQYF
TGTGCCAGCAGCTTAGCCTCTAGCGGGAGGGCCCAAGAGACCCAGTACTTC
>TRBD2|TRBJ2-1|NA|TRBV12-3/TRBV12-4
CASSTDGPGLAGGLFRDGQFF
TGTGCCAGCAGTACCGATGGTCCGGGACTAGCGGGGGGGCTATTTAGGGATGGGCAGTTCTTC
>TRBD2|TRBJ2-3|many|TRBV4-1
CASRQLGGPGGDTQYF
TGCGCCAGCAGACAACTTGGTGGGCCGGGAGGAGATACGCAGTATTTT
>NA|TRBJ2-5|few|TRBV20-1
CSAMEVRGMGKETQYF
TGCAGTGCTATGGAAGTGAGGGGCATGGGGAAAGAGACCCAGTACTTC
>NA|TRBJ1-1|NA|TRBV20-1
CSARDFTAAIYTEAFF
TGCAGTGCTAGAGACTTTACGGCCGCGATATACACTGAAGCTTTCTTT
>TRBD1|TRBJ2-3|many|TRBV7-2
CASSGRQGQASDTQYF
TGTGCCAGCAGCGGGAGACAGGGGCAAGCTTCAGATACGCAGTATTTT
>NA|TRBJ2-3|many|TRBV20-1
CSAREPLGQVRSDTQYF
TGCAGTGCTAGAGAGCCTCTGGGCCAGGTTAGGTCAGATACGCAGTATTTT
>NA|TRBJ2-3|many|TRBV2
CASSHPPPDTQYF
TGTGCCAGCAGTCACCCTCCCCCAGATACGCAGTATTTT
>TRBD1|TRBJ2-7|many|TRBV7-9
CASSYPGQSYEQYF
TGTGCCAGCAGCTATCCGGGACAGAGCTACGAGCAGTACTTC
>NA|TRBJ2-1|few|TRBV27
CASSLGVRSYNEQFF
TGTGCCAGCAGTTTAGGGGTCCGGTCCTACAATGAGCAGTTCTTC
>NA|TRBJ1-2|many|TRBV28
CASSSDRTNYGYTF
TGTGCCAGCAGTTCGGACAGAACTAACTATGGCTACACCTTC
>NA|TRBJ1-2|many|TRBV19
CASAHGTYGYTF
TGTGCCAGTGCCCACGGCACCTATGGCTACACCTTC